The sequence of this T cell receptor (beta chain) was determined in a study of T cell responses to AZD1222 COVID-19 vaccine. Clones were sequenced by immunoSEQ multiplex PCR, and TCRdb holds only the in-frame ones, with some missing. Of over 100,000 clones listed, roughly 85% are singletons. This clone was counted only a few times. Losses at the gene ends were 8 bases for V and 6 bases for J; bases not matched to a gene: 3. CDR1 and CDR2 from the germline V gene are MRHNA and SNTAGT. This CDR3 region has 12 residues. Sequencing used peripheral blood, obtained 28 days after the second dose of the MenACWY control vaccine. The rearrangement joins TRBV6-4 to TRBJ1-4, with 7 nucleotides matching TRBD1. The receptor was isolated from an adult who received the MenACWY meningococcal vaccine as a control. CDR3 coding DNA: TGTGCCAGCCAGGGGGAGGATGAAAAACTGTTTTTT. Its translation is CASQGEDEKLFF.